The present T cell receptor beta chain was sequenced within a study of shared clonotypes between healthy human individuals. Sequenced by immunoSEQ multiplex PCR; TCRdb stores in-frame clones only, minus some. The data show about 1.1 million clones, 60% to 85% seen once. CDR3 length: 15 residues. V was pared by 5 bases and J by 4 bases, with 17 bases between. Germline CDR1 SGHNT, CDR2 YYREEE (reference sequence). This clone was found many times. The V call is TRBV5-4, the J call TRBJ2-3, with D perhaps matching TRBD2 (6 bases). Material: memory CD4+ T cells from PBMCs. Documented subset: CD45RA-negative fraction. This receptor was identified in a man younger than 30 in good health. Some clones in this sample may be carry-over from other donors' samples. This chain's CDR3 is CASRKLGGIADTQYF. The CDR3 DNA is TGTGCCAGCAGGAAACTCGGGGGAATCGCAGATACGCAGTATTTT.